This entry lists 22 T cell receptor beta chains sequenced from one sample in a study of T cells expressing NK-cell markers. One entry per CDR3 protein, without DNA, is what TCRdb gives after re-calling the 5' RACE reads. Its listing shows 140,000 or so distinct CDR3 sequences. Sequencing used blood T cells: a sorted CD56 or NKG2C T cell subset, CD4+ or CD8+ T cells, or bulk PBMC T cells (not recorded which). These receptors originate from a man aged 18 to 29 in good health.

This sequence joins TRBV14 and TRBJ2-7; TCRdb's assignment of TRBD1 cannot be checked, as there is no DNA. There are 13 residues in the CDR3. The germline V gene has CDR1 SGHDN and CDR2 FVKESK. The CDR3 here is CASSQELRHEQYF.

This chain uses TRBV4-1 with TRBJ2-2. This CDR3 has 13 amino acids. Germline CDR1 MGHRA, CDR2 YSYEKL. The CDR3: CASSQEGSGELFF.

The rearrangement joins TRBV13 to TRBJ2-3; there is no DNA to check the TCRdb D call of TRBD2. CDR1 is PRHDT, CDR2 FYEKMQ, per germline (reference sequence). The CDR3 consists of 16 residues. CDR3 loop: CASSPRASGFTDTQYF.

The chain recombines TRBV29-1 with TRBJ1-1; the TCRdb call, TRBD1, lacks DNA for checking. The CDR3 is 15 amino acids. Germline V gives CDR1 SQVTM, CDR2 ANQGSEA. This CDR3 reads CSVEGGGVRWTEAFF.

The chain uses TRBV7-9 and TRBJ1-4; TCRdb reports TRBD1, a call that lacks DNA to check it against. CDR1 is SEHNR, CDR2 FQNEAQ, per germline (reference sequence). The CDR3 spans 15 residues. This chain's CDR3 is CASSAGAATNEKLFF.

The rearrangement joins TRBV6-1 to TRBJ2-3; the TRBD1 assignment by TCRdb is unverifiable without DNA. Germline lookup yields CDR1 MNHNS and CDR2 SASEGT. The CDR3 spans 16 residues. The chain's CDR3 is CASSQGVGSSTDTQYF.

The rearrangement joins TRBV25-1 to TRBJ1-2; TCRdb picks TRBD1, but there is no DNA to check that call. CDR1 MGHDK and CDR2 SYGVNS come from the germline V gene. CDR3 length equals 13 residues. CDR3: CASSEDRIYGYTF.

The genes are TRBV4-2 and TRBJ2-7; TCRdb gives TRBD2 as the D gene, but with no DNA this cannot be confirmed. CDR1 is LGHNA and CDR2 is YNFKEQ in the germline V gene. There are 14 residues in the CDR3. CDR3 loop: CASSTGLAVYEQYF.

The chain employs TRBV7-9 and TRBJ1-2; checking the TCRdb D call of TRBD1 is not possible without DNA. The V gene's germline CDR1 is SEHNR and CDR2 FQNEAQ (reference sequence). The CDR3 runs 13 residues. The CDR3 loop reads CASTETVDGGYTF.

V is TRBV12-3 or TRBV12-4 and J is TRBJ1-2; lacking DNA, the TRBD1 call made by TCRdb goes unchecked. This CDR3 is 15 amino acids long. CDR3 residues: CASSDPDSINYGYTF.

This chain uses TRBV7-9 with TRBJ2-7. Per the germline V gene, CDR1 is SEHNR and CDR2 is FQNEAQ (reference sequence). This CDR3 contains 14 residues. The CDR3 loop is CASSGEQKTYEQYF.

CDR3: CASSVGTSGGNEQYF. The chain has TRBV9 and TRBJ2-7; without DNA, the TCRdb call of TRBD2 cannot be checked. The CDR3 length is 15 residues. The V gene's germline CDR1 is SGDLS and CDR2 YYNGEE.

The CDR3: CASSMAVTGELFF. The chain joins TRBV19 to TRBJ2-2. CDR3 length equals 13 residues. From germline, CDR1 is LNHDA and CDR2 SQIVND (reference sequence).

The chain has TRBV20-1 and TRBJ1-2. Germline CDR1 and CDR2: DFQATT and SNEGSKA (reference sequence). The CDR3 totals 13 residues. This CDR3 is CSARGGEDYGYTF.

The chain is built from TRBV4-1 and TRBJ2-1; absent DNA, TCRdb's TRBD1 call cannot be checked. The germline gives CDR1 MGHRA, CDR2 YSYEKL. The CDR3 loop spans 13 amino acids. The chain's CDR3 is CASSPKGGVEQFF.

This chain links TRBV29-1 with TRBJ2-7; TCRdb's D call, TRBD1, is unchecked because there is no DNA. The CDR3 spans 14 residues. CDR1 and CDR2 (germline): SQVTM, ANQGSEA. CDR3 residues: CSVEDGTGTYEQYF.

The J gene is TRBJ2-7, the V gene TRBV20-1. The V gene's germline CDR1 is DFQATT and CDR2 SNEGSKA (reference sequence). The CDR3 loop spans 15 amino acids. The CDR3 here is CSARDPELLPHEQYF.

This sequence joins TRBV13 and TRBJ2-3. CDR3 length equals 11 residues. Germline V CDR1 and CDR2: PRHDT, FYEKMQ (reference sequence). This CDR3 is CASSLGGVQYF.

V usage is TRBV4-2 and J usage is TRBJ2-5; TCRdb reports TRBD1, a call that lacks DNA to check it against. This CDR3 is 14 amino acids long. CDR1 LGHNA and CDR2 YNFKEQ come from the germline V gene. CDR3 region: CASSQERGQETQYF.

The chain combines TRBV24-1 with TRBJ2-7; TCRdb's assignment of TRBD1 cannot be checked, as there is no DNA. The germline V gene has CDR1 KGHDR and CDR2 SFDVKD. The CDR3 loop spans 15 amino acids. CDR3 protein: CATSDRTGGPYEQYF.

The V and J genes are TRBV29-1 and TRBJ2-1; the TCRdb D gene call, TRBD1, has no DNA to confirm it. CDR3 length: 12 amino acids. Germline values: CDR1 SQVTM, CDR2 ANQGSEA. CDR3 sequence: CSVDTRGGEQFF.

The chain carries TRBV4-3 and TRBJ2-1; lacking DNA, the TRBD2 call made by TCRdb goes unchecked. The CDR3 totals 15 residues. Germline lookup yields CDR1 LGHNA and CDR2 YSLEER. This chain's CDR3 is CASSHSGLAQDEQFF.